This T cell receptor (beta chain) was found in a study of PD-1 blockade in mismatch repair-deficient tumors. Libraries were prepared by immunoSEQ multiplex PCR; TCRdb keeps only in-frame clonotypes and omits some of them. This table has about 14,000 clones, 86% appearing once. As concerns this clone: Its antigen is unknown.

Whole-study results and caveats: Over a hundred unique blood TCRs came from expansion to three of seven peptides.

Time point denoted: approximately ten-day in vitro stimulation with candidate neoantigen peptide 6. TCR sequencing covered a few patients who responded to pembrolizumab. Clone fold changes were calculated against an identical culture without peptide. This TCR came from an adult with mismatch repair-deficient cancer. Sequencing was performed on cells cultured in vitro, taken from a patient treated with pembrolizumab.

As DNA, the CDR3 is TGCGCCAGCAGCCACGGGACGCCTAACACCGGGGAGCTGTTTTTT. It is translated as CASSHGTPNTGELFF. J is TRBJ2-2 and V is TRBV5-1, with D perhaps assigned TRBD1 or TRBD2 (5 bases each). The CDR3 extends over 15 amino acids. In germline, CDR1 is SGHRS, CDR2 YFSETQ. Deletions cut 4 bases from V and 2 bases from J, with 12 bases between.